This T cell receptor beta chain came from a study of CD8 T cells in ankylosing spondylitis. Study findings and constraints: About 8 highly homologous variants made up a TCR beta motif, and this motif appeared characteristic of ankylosing spondylitis blood.

V lost 0 bases and J lost 4; bases outside the gene matches: 4. Germline CDR1 reads WNHNN; CDR2 reads SYGVQD (reference sequence). This CDR3 is built from 15 residues. A word on this clonotype: Its antigen remains unidentified.

In making TCR beta libraries, quantitative 5'-RACE with molecular barcodes was used. TCRdb itself ran the 5' RACE reads through MiXCR, one entry per CDR3 protein. The sample holds about 340,000 distinct CDR3 sequences, 14% to 15% seen once. The TCR sequence derives from a male donor with ankylosing spondylitis or in good health (not recorded which). This chain connects TRBV10-1 to TRBJ2-3; 7 nucleotides line up with TRBD2. Sequencing was carried out using blood, either unsorted or a sorted T cell fraction (not recorded which). The CDR3 sequence: CASSESGGVADTQYF. The CDR3 DNA reads TGCGCCAGCAGTGAGTCTGGGGGGGTCGCAGATACGCAGTATTTT.